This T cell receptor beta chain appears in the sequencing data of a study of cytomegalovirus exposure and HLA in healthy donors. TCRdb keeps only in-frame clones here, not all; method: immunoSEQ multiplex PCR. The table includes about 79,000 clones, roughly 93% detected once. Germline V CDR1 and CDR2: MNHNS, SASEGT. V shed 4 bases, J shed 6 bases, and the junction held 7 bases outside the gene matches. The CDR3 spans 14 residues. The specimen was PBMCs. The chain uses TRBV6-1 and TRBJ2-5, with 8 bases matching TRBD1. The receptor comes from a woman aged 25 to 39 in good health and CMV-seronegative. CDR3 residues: CASSAGTGQQTQYF. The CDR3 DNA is TGTGCCAGCAGTGCTGGGACAGGTCAACAGACCCAGTACTTC.